Sequencing of this TCR beta chain was carried out in a study of technical replicates of blood from a few donors. Clones were read by immunoSEQ multiplex PCR, and TCRdb kept only the in-frame ones, dropping some. The sample has about 84,000 clones; around 97% are singletons. Trimming removed 5 bases from V and 1 base from J, with 24 bases in between. The CDR3 consists of 18 residues. CDR1 and CDR2 (germline): SGHTA, FQGNSA. The specimen sequenced was T cells isolated from PBMCs. This receptor was identified in a human donor in good health. V gene TRBV7-2 combines with J gene TRBJ2-7, with a possible D match to TRBD1 (6 bases). The CDR3 protein is CASSRQMNRERVSYEQYF. The CDR3 nucleotides read TGTGCCAGCAGCCGACAAATGAACAGGGAACGCGTTTCCTACGAGCAGTACTTC.